The 20 T cell receptor beta chains presented below share a single source sample, sequenced in a study of blood T cell repertoires in COVID-19. Sequenced by immunoSEQ multiplex PCR; TCRdb stores in-frame clones only, minus some. The table records over 100,000 clones, 70% to 90% of them present only once. The sequencing input was peripheral blood. The receptor source for this set is a man aged 45-65 years with acute or convalescent COVID-19.

The chain links TRBV4-2 to TRBJ1-5, with D unclear. Germline lookup yields CDR1 LGHNA and CDR2 YNFKEQ. The CDR3 has 14 residues. The V end was cut by 3 bases, the J end by 2 bases, with 8 bases between. The CDR3 DNA sequence: TGTGCCAGCAGCCAGGGAGCCCGCAATCAGCCCCAGCATTTT. It specifies CASSQGARNQPQHF.

This clone was counted a few times. The V gene is TRBV3-1 (or the pseudogene TRBV3-2), the J gene TRBJ1-5; D gene unclear. Germline-derived CDR1 and CDR2 are LGHDT and YNNKEL (reference sequence). Trimming pared 4 bases from V and 9 bases from J, leaving 13 bases between. The CDR3 runs 13 residues. The DNA of the CDR3 is TGTGCCAGCAGCCTTGACCGTCGGGGGCCCCAGCATTTT. It encodes CASSLDRRGPQHF.

This sequence joins TRBV29-1 and TRBJ1-1, with 9 bases matching TRBD1. Germline values: CDR1 SQVTM, CDR2 ANQGSEA. The V gene end was trimmed by 4 bases and the J gene end by 2 bases; junction bases not matched to a gene: 5. The CDR3 is made up of 14 amino acids. CDR3 nucleotide sequence: TGCAGCGTTGGTACAGGGGGCTTAAACACTGAAGCTTTCTTT. Translation: CSVGTGGLNTEAFF. Full variable domain (outside the CDR3, taken from reference TRBV29-1 and TRBJ1-1): SAVISQKPSRDICQRGTSLTIQCQVDSQVTMMFWYRQQPGQSLTLIATANQGSEATYESGFVIDKFPISRPNLTFSTLTVSNMSPEDSSIYLCSVGTGGLNTEAFFGQGTRLTVV.

The chain couples TRBV25-1 to TRBJ1-4, with D unresolved. Trimming stripped 1 base from V and 5 bases from J, with 8 bases between. The CDR3 runs 14 residues. The germline V gene encodes CDR1 MGHDK and CDR2 SYGVNS. CDR3 nucleotide sequence: TGTGCCAGCAGTGAATCCACCGGGAATGAAAAACTGTTTTTT. This gives the protein CASSESTGNEKLFF.

DNA of the CDR3: TGTGCCAGCAGTGAGACGAGGGAGACTGAAGCTTTCTTT. Its protein is CASSETRETEAFF. This sequence joins TRBV2 and TRBJ1-1; D call uncertain. The CDR3 is 13 amino acids. V lost 3 bases and J 5 bases, leaving 10 bases between the germline ends. Germline lookup yields CDR1 SNHLY and CDR2 FYNNEI.

This clone was seen just once. The chain recombines TRBV7-2 with TRBJ2-7; D not resolved. The V end was cut by 1 base, the J end by 0 bases, with 7 bases between. Germline CDR1 and CDR2: SGHTA and FQGNSA. The CDR3 totals 14 residues. CDR3 DNA sequence: TGTGCCAGCAGCTTAGGAGTGTCCTCCTACGAGCAGTACTTC. Protein sequence: CASSLGVSSYEQYF.

The chain employs TRBV29-1 and TRBJ1-5; D is undetermined. CDR3 length: 14 residues. Per the germline V gene, CDR1 is SQVTM and CDR2 is ANQGSEA. The V end lost 5 bases, the J end lost 0 bases, and 11 bases lay between the germline ends. For the CDR3, the DNA is TGCAGCGTTCAGGACGGGAATAGCAATCAGCCCCAGCATTTT. It codes for CSVQDGNSNQPQHF.

This sequence joins TRBV28 and TRBJ1-5; D is possibly TRBD1 (5 bases). The V gene lost 3 bases and the J gene lost 7 bases, with 13 bases spanning the gap. This CDR3 contains 14 residues. Germline lookup yields CDR1 MDHEN and CDR2 SYDVKM. The CDR3 sequence: CASSFSGGRQPQHF. CDR3 DNA: TGTGCCAGCAGTTTTTCGGGGGGACGCCAGCCCCAGCATTTT.

V is TRBV15 and J is TRBJ1-1, with 10 bases fitting TRBD1. Trimming at V came to 4 bases and at J to 5 bases, leaving 7 bases not matched to a gene. Germline values: CDR1 LNHNV, CDR2 YYDKDF (reference sequence). This CDR3 has 15 amino acids. Here the CDR3 reads CATSKGQGRVTEAFF. DNA of the CDR3: TGTGCCACCAGCAAGGGACAGGGGCGTGTTACTGAAGCTTTCTTT. The complete variable domain, with remaining parts taken from reference TRBV15 and TRBJ1-1, reads DAMVIQNPRYQVTQFGKPVTLSCSQTLNHNVMYWYQQKSSQAPKLLFHYYDKDFNNEADTPDNFQSRRPNTSFCFLDIRSPGLGDTAMYLCATSKGQGRVTEAFFGQGTRLTVV.

The CDR3 here is CASSYRGRETQYF. The CDR3 DNA is TGTGCCAGCAGTTACAGGGGGCGGGAGACCCAGTACTTC. The gene calls are TRBV6-5 and TRBJ2-5; 7 positions agree with TRBD1. V lost 2 bases, J lost 5 bases, and 2 bases stayed unmatched. The CDR3 consists of 13 residues. Germline values: CDR1 MNHEY, CDR2 SVGAGI.

The chain employs TRBV30 and TRBJ1-2; D unresolved. The V end was cut by 0 bases, the J end by 8 bases, with 10 bases between. Looked up from germline, CDR1 is GTSNPN and CDR2 is SVGIG (reference sequence). This CDR3 contains 12 residues. The CDR3 loop reads CAWSVGGLGYTF. The CDR3 DNA is TGTGCCTGGAGTGTAGGAGGTCTAGGCTACACCTTC.

The chain joins TRBV15 to TRBJ1-5; D gene unclear. The V gene lost 3 bases and the J gene lost 6 bases, with 9 bases spanning the gap. CDR1 and CDR2 from the germline V gene are LNHNV and YYDKDF (reference sequence). The CDR3 sequence is 13 residues long. CDR3 region: CATSREQSQPQHF. DNA of the CDR3: TGTGCCACCAGCAGGGAGCAGAGTCAGCCCCAGCATTTT.

The sample holds one count of this clone. This CDR3 is CASSQTTGTGSTGELFF. CDR3 in DNA: TGCGCCAGCAGCCAAACTACCGGGACAGGGAGCACCGGGGAGCTGTTTTTT. The V and J genes are TRBV5-1 and TRBJ2-2; 9 bases are shared with TRBD1. Germline-derived CDR1 and CDR2 are SGHRS and YFSETQ. The CDR3 is 17 amino acids. The junction had 11 bases not matched to a gene; V was cut back by 4 bases and J by 4 bases.

The genes are TRBV7-9 and TRBJ1-1, with TRBD1 identical over 11 bases. J lost 10 bases, V lost 5 bases, and 6 bases had no gene match. Germline CDR1 is SEHNR and CDR2 is FQNEAQ (reference sequence). The CDR3 is 13 residues long. The CDR3 here is CASSRGTGGPAFF. CDR3 sequence (DNA): TGTGCCAGCAGCCGTGGGACAGGGGGACCAGCTTTCTTT.

V gene TRBV4-1 combines with J gene TRBJ1-2; D remains unclear. The length of the CDR3 is 14 residues. Germline CDR1 is MGHRA and CDR2 is YSYEKL. V was cut by 0 bases and J by 4 bases, with 9 bases left in between. For the CDR3, the DNA is TGCGCCAGCAGCCAAGATAGCACATTCTATGGCTACACCTTC. The encoded protein is CASSQDSTFYGYTF.

The J gene is TRBJ2-3, the V gene TRBV4-1; 8 nucleotides agree with TRBD2. V gave up 4 bases and J gave up 4 bases; unmatched junction bases: 7. This CDR3 contains 15 residues. Germline CDR1 reads MGHRA; CDR2 reads YSYEKL. In nucleotides, the CDR3 is TGCGCCAGCAGCCCCCGGGAGGGGTTCGCAGATACGCAGTATTTT. It yields the protein CASSPREGFADTQYF.

This chain joins TRBV6-1 and TRBJ2-1; no reliable D call. The CDR3 covers 16 residues. Germline V gene lookup returns CDR1 MNHNS and CDR2 SASEGT. V lost 4 bases and J lost 0, with 13 bases in between. The CDR3 nucleotides are TGTGCCAGCAGTGGCCTGACTGCGAGCTCCTACAATGAGCAGTTCTTC. Protein product: CASSGLTASSYNEQFF.

This clone came up a few times. The J gene is TRBJ1-2, the V gene TRBV19; D may be TRBD1 (6 bases). With 4 bases removed from V and 5 bases from J, the gap between germline ends came to 8 bases. The CDR3 sequence is 12 residues long. The V gene's germline CDR1 is LNHDA and CDR2 SQIVND (reference sequence). The CDR3 spells CASSRQGYGYTF. CDR3 coding DNA: TGTGCCAGTAGTAGGCAGGGGTATGGCTACACCTTC. Drawing the rest from reference TRBV19 and TRBJ1-2, the complete variable domain is DGGITQSPKYLFRKEGQNVTLSCEQNLNHDAMYWYRQDPGQGLRLIYYSQIVNDFQKGDIAEGYSVSREKKESFPLTVTSAQKNPTAFYLCASSRQGYGYTFGSGTRLTVV.

This clone was seen a few times. CDR3 in DNA: TGCGCCAGTACCCCCTCGGGACTAGACTACAATGAGCAGTTCTTC. Its protein is CASTPSGLDYNEQFF. This chain links TRBV10-1 with TRBJ2-1, with 8 nucleotides matching TRBD2. From germline, CDR1 is WNHNN and CDR2 SYGVQD (reference sequence). CDR3 length: 15 amino acids. V shed 9 bases and J 3 bases; nucleotides not matched to a gene: 10.

Only one count was recorded for this clone. The chain uses TRBV28 and TRBJ2-7; D remains ambiguous. Germline V gene data show CDR1 as MDHEN and CDR2 as SYDVKM. V shed 2 bases and J shed 0 bases, with 5 bases lying between them. The CDR3 runs to 13 residues. CDR3 loop: CASSLRNSYEQYF. The CDR3 DNA sequence: TGTGCCAGCAGTTTACGTAACTCCTACGAGCAGTACTTC.